This T cell receptor (beta chain) was captured by sequencing in a study of early T cells in non-severe SARS-CoV-2 infection. Study overall: Chains were not paired, and sequencing was done on bulk RNA from unsorted whole blood. General study results and limits: Private and CD4 specificities were missed by VDJdb matching, which favored anti-spike CD8 responses.

The TCR library protocol was used to attach unique molecular identifiers. These identifiers were attached to individual cDNA molecules. TCRdb re-called the 5' RACE reads with MiXCR, one entry per CDR3 protein. The sample lists 98,000 or so distinct CDR3 sequences, 12% occurring once. The CDR3 is 11 residues long. The V gene lost 7 bases and the J gene lost 0 bases, with 3 bases spanning the gap. Germline CDR1 and CDR2: MDHEN and SYDVKM. This clonotype was detected ten times or more. The antigen is unknown. This sample comprised whole blood, obtained at baseline. The V and J genes are TRBV28 and TRBJ1-1; D remains ambiguous. This receptor was obtained from an adult who was a healthcare worker with PCR-confirmed SARS-CoV-2 infection or an uninfected control (not recorded which). CDR3: CASKVNTEAFF. CDR3 DNA sequence: TGTGCCAGCAAGGTGAACACTGAAGCTTTCTTT.